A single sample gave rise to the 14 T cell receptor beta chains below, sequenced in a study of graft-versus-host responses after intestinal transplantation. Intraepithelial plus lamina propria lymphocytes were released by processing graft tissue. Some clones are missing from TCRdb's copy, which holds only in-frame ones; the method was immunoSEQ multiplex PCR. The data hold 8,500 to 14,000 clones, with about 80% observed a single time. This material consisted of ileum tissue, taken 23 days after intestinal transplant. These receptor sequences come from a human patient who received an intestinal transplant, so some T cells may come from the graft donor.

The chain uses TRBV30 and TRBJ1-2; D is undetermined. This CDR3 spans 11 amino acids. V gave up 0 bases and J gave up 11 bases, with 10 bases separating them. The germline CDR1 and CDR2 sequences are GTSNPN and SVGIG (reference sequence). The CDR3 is CAWSVPPRYTF. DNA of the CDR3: TGTGCCTGGAGTGTACCCCCAAGGTACACCTTC.

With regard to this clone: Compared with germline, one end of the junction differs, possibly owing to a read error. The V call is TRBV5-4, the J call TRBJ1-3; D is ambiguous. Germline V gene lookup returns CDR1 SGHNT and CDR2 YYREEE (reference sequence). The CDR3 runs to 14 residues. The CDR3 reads CASSFGPSGNTIYF. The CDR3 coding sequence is TGTGCCAGCAGCTTTGGCCCCTCTGGCAACACCATATATTTT. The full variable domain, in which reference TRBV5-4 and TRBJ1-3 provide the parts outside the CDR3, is ETGVTQSPTHLIKTRGQQVTLRCSSQSGHNTVSWYQQALGQGPQFIFQYYREEENGRGNFPPRFSGLQFPNYSSELNVNALELDDSALYLCASSFGPSGNTIYFGEGSWLTVV.

In DNA, the CDR3 is TGTGCCAGCAGTTTAATTCCCCAAAGGGCCTACAATGAGCAGTTCTTC. Translation gives CASSLIPQRAYNEQFF. The genes are TRBV27 and TRBJ2-1; D is uncertain. The V end was cut by 2 bases, the J end by 2 bases, with 13 bases between. The CDR3 extends over 16 amino acids. Germline V gives CDR1 MNHEY, CDR2 SMNVEV (reference sequence).

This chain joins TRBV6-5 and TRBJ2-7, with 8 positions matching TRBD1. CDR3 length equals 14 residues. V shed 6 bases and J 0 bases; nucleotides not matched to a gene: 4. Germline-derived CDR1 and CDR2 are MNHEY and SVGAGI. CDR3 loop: CASSTGTGSYEQYF. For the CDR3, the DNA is TGTGCCAGCAGCACCGGGACAGGCTCCTACGAGCAGTACTTC.

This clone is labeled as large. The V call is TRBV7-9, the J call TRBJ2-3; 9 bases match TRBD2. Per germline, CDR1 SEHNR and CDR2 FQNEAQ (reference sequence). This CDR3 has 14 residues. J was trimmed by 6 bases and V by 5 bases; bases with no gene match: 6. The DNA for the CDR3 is TGTGCCAGCAGCCCTCTAGCGGGAACGGATACGCAGTATTTT. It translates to CASSPLAGTDTQYF.

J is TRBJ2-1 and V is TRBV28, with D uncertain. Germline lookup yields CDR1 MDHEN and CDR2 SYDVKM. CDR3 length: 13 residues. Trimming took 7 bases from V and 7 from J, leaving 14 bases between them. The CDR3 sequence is CASTSDLRNEQFF. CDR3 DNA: TGTGCCAGCACCTCGGACCTTCGGAATGAGCAGTTCTTC.

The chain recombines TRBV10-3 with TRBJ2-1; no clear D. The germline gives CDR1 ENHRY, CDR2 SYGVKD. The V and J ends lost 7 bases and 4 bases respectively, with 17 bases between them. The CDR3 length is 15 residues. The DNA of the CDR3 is TGTGCCATCAAAACGAATAGATCTGGTTACAATGAGCAGTTCTTC. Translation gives CAIKTNRSGYNEQFF.

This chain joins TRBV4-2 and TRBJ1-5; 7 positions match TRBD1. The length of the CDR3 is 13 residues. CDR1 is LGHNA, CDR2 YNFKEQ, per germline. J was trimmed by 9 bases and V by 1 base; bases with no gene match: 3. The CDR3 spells CASSQGQGRPQHF. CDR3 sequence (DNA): TGTGCCAGCAGCCAAGGACAGGGAAGGCCCCAGCATTTT.

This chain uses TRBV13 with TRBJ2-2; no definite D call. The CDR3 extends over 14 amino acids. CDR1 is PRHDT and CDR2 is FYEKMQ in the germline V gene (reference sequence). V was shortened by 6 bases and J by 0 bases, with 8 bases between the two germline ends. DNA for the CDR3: TGTGCCAGCAGGTGGCTAGCGAACACCGGGGAGCTGTTTTTT. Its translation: CASRWLANTGELFF. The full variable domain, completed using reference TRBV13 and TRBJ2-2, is AAGVIQSPRHLIKEKRETATLKCYPIPRHDTVYWYQQGPGQDPQFLISFYEKMQSDKGSIPDRFSAQQFSDYHSELNMSSLELGDSALYFCASRWLANTGELFFGEGSRLTVL.

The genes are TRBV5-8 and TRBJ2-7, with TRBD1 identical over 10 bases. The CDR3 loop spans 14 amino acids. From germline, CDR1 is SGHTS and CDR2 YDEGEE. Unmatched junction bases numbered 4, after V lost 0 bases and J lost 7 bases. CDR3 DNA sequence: TGTGCCAGCAGCTTGGGACAGGGGGCGCGGGAGCAGTACTTC. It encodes CASSLGQGAREQYF.

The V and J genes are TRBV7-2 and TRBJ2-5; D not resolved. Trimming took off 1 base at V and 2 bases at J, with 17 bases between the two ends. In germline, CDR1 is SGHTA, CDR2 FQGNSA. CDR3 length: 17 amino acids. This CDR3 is CASSLGLRRSQQETQYF. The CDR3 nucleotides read TGTGCCAGCAGCTTAGGACTGCGCAGATCCCAACAAGAGACCCAGTACTTC.

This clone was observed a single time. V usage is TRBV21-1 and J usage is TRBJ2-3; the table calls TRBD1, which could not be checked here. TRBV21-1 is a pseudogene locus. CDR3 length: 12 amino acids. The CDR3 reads CASSKGPDTQYF. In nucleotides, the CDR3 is TGTGCCAGCAGCAAAGGGCCAGATACGCAGTATTTT.

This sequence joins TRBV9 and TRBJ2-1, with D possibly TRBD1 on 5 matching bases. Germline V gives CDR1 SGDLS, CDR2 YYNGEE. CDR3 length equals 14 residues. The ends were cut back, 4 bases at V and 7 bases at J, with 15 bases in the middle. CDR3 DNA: TGTGCCAGCAGCCTTAGGGGATCCGCGAATGAGCAGTTCTTC. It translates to CASSLRGSANEQFF.

The CDR3 coding sequence is TGTGCCTGGAGTTCGGGGACCAATCAGCCCCAGCATTTT. It encodes CAWSSGTNQPQHF. V usage is TRBV30 and J usage is TRBJ1-5; tentatively, D is TRBD1 (5 bases). Trimming took off 2 bases at V and 3 bases at J, with 8 bases between the two ends. The germline CDR1 and CDR2 sequences are GTSNPN and SVGIG (reference sequence). The CDR3 is 13 amino acids.